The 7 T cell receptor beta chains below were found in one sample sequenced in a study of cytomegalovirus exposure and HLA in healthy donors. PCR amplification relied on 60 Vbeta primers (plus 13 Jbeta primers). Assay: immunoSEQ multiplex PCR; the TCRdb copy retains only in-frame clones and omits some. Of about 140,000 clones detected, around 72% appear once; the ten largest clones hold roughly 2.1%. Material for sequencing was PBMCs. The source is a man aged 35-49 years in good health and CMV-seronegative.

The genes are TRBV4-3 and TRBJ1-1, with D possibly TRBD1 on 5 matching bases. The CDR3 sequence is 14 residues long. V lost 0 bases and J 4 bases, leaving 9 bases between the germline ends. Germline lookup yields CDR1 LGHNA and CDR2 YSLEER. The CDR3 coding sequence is TGCGCCAGCAGCCAAGATGGACACCCCACTGAAGCTTTCTTT. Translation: CASSQDGHPTEAFF.

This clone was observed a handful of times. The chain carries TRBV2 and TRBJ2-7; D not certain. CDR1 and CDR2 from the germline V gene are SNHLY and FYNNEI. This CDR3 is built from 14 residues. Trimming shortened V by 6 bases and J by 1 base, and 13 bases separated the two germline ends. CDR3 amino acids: CASRNSGYSYEQYF. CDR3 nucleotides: TGTGCCAGCAGAAACTCAGGATATTCCTACGAGCAGTACTTC.

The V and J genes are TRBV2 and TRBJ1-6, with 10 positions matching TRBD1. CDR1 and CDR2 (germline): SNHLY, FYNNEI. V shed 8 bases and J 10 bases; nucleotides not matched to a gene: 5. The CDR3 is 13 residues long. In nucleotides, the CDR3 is TGTGCCAGCGGGGGACAGGGGACGTCACCCCTCCACTTT. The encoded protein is CASGGQGTSPLHF.

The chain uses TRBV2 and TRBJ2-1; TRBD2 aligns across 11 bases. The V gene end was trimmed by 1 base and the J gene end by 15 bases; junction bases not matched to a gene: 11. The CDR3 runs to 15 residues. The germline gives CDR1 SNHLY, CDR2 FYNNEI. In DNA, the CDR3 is TGTGCCAGCAGTGAAGATATAGCGGGAGGGGAGAGGGGGTTCTTC. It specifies CASSEDIAGGERGFF.

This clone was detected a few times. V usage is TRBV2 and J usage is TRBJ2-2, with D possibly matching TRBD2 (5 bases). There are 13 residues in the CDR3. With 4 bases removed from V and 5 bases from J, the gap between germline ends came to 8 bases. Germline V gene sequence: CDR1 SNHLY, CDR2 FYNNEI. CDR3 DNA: TGTGCCAGCAGTGTCGGGATGACCGGGGAGCTGTTTTTT. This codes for CASSVGMTGELFF.

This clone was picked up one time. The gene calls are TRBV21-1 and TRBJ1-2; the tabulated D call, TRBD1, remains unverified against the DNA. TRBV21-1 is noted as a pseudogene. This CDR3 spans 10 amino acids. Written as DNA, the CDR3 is TGTGCCAGCAGTGGACAGTCTGACACCTTC. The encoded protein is CASSGQSDTF.

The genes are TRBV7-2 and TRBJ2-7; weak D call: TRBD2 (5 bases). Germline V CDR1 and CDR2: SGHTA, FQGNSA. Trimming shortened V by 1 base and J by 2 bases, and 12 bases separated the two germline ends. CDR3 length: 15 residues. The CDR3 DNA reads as TGTGCCAGCAGCTTAGGTGGGAGTTTTACCTACGAGCAGTACTTC. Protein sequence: CASSLGGSFTYEQYF.